The clone carrying this TCR beta chain showed up just a few times. Its antigen is undetermined. These data are taken from a study of blood T cells in healthy people across ages. In germline, CDR1 is MNHEY, CDR2 SVGEGT. Trimming stripped 7 bases from V and 3 bases from J, with 12 bases between. The CDR3 loop spans 13 amino acids. Points from the study as a whole: Per million T cells, the diversity of TCR beta decreased roughly linearly as age advanced.

A sample-barcoded 5' primer and a J-beta primer mix were used in a second PCR of roughly 7 to 12 cycles. A single record per CDR3 protein comes from TCRdb applying MiXCR to the 5' RACE reads. The table records approximately 490,000 distinct CDR3 sequences, less than 25% of them present only once. This sample was shared with a second study, whose subject was T cells of mothers and their children.

This sequence was found in a boy aged 5-17 years in good health. Material for sequencing was blood. V usage is TRBV6-2 or TRBV6-3 and J usage is TRBJ2-5; tentative D call: TRBD1 (5 bases). CDR3 protein: CASTSSREETQYF. The DNA of the CDR3 is TGTGCCAGCACTTCTTCCAGGGAAGAGACCCAGTACTTC.